This T cell receptor (beta chain) originates from a study of shared clonotypes between healthy human individuals. Study-wide results and caveats: Clonotypes not shared had lower generation probabilities than those common to all four donors.

This clone is a singleton in its sample. Its antigen is not identified. The V and J ends lost 0 bases and 12 bases, in that order; junction bases with no gene match: 6. The CDR3 is 15 amino acids. Per germline, CDR1 MGHRA and CDR2 YSYEKL. Assay used: immunoSEQ multiplex PCR; TCRdb lists only in-frame clones, some missing. Of some 2,000,000 clones listed, about 95% are singletons. CD45RO-negative CD8 cells positively selected for CCR7 made up the naive population, which excluded terminally differentiated effector memory CD45RA+ cells. The sequenced material came from naive CD8+ T cells sorted from blood. This TCR derives from a man aged 18-30 years in good health. The chain employs TRBV4-1 and TRBJ2-1; the match to TRBD2 covers 12 bases. The CDR3 loop reads CASSQDRTSGVWQFF. CDR3 nucleotide sequence: TGCGCCAGCAGCCAAGACAGGACTAGCGGGGTTTGGCAGTTCTTC.